This record concerns one T cell receptor beta chain sequence. Its cognate antigen is unknown. This entry comes from a study of STAT3 mutations in large granular lymphocyte leukemia. Measured with immunoSEQ multiplex PCR; TCRdb has only the in-frame clones, and not every one. The sample carries fewer than 8,000 clones, 75% recorded once. Findings and limits, study-wide: Every T-LGLL patient had at least one immunodominant TCRbeta clonotype.

The clonotype originates from a woman between 40 and 55 years old with T-cell large granular lymphocyte leukemia. Some clones in this sample may be carry-over from other donors' samples. The sample was peripheral blood mononuclear cells.

CDR3 loop: CASSLESGQGAYEQYF. The CDR3 DNA sequence: TGTGCCAGCAGCTTAGAGTCCGGACAGGGGGCCTACGAGCAGTACTTC. This chain uses TRBV7-9 with TRBJ2-7, with 10 positions matching TRBD1. The germline gives CDR1 SEHNR, CDR2 FQNEAQ (reference sequence). The CDR3 is 16 residues long. The junction had 5 bases not matched to a gene; V was cut back by 1 base and J by 2 bases.